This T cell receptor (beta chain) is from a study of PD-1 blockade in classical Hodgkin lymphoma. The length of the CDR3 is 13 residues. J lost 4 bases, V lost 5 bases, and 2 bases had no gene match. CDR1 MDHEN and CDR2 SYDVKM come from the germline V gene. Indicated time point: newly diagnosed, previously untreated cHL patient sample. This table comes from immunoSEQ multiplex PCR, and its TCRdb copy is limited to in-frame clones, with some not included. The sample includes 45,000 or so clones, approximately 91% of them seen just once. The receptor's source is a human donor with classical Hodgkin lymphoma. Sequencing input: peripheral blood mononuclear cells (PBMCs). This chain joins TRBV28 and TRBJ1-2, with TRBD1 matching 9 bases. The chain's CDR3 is CASSPTGGYGYTF. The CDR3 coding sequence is TGTGCCAGCAGTCCGACAGGGGGCTATGGCTACACCTTC.